Following are 2 T cell receptor beta chains from one sample sequenced in a study of human T cells and chemical hapten exposure. The time point was: pre-sensitization, week 0. The treatment was: therapeutic diphenylcyclopropenone sensitization with weekly scalp DPC. TCRdb re-called the RACE reads through MiXCR, storing one row per CDR3 protein. The sample has fewer than 300,000 distinct CDR3 sequences, roughly 7.7% seen once. The starting material was whole blood, obtained in connection with sensitization to the hapten diphenylcyclopropenone (DPC). The receptor source for this set is a man younger than 35 with alopecia areata. Some clones in this sample may be carry-over from other donors' samples.

This clonotype was counted only a few times. The chain recombines TRBV12-3 or TRBV12-4 with TRBJ1-6; a weak D match, TRBD1 (6 bases). Between the trimmed V and J ends, which lost 6 bases and 7 bases, there was a span of 13 bases. The CDR3 extends over 14 amino acids. Here the CDR3 reads CASRRGQSNSPLHF. CDR3 nucleotides: TGTGCCAGCAGGCGCGGACAGTCCAATTCACCCCTCCACTTT.

This clonotype has a count of ten or more. This chain joins TRBV29-1 and TRBJ1-1; perhaps TRBD1 as D (5 bases). Germline-derived CDR1 and CDR2 are SQVTM and ANQGSEA. The CDR3 runs 12 residues. The V end was cut by 4 bases, the J end by 1 base, with 7 bases between. This chain's CDR3 is CSVGQPNTEAFF. The CDR3, as DNA: TGCAGCGTTGGACAGCCGAACACTGAAGCTTTCTTT.